The 9 T cell receptor beta chains given below trace back to one sample, sequenced in a study of blood T cell repertoires in COVID-19. Assay used: immunoSEQ multiplex PCR; TCRdb lists only in-frame clones, some missing. The profile shows 250,000 to 300,000 clones, 80% to 95% of them singletons. Sequences were obtained from PBMCs or T cells enriched from blood (not recorded which). The receptors derive from a woman aged 30 to 39 who had recovered from COVID-19.

The chain joins TRBV28 to TRBJ2-1; TRBD2 matches 10 bases. J lost 3 bases, V lost 2 bases, and 4 bases had no gene match. This CDR3 has 16 amino acids. The V gene's germline CDR1 is MDHEN and CDR2 SYDVKM. CDR3 loop: CASSLQLAGHYNEQFF. The CDR3 region has the DNA TGTGCCAGCAGTTTACAACTAGCGGGGCACTACAATGAGCAGTTCTTC. Full variable domain (outside the CDR3, taken from reference TRBV28 and TRBJ2-1): DVKVTQSSRYLVKRTGEKVFLECVQDMDHENMFWYRQDPGLGLRLIYFSYDVKMKEKGDIPEGYSVSREKKERFSLILESASTNQTSMYLCASSLQLAGHYNEQFFGPGTRLTVL.

The V and J genes are TRBV4-2 and TRBJ1-2, with D unresolved. Trimming shortened V by 0 bases and J by 3 bases, and 5 bases separated the two germline ends. The CDR3 is made up of 13 amino acids. The V gene's germline CDR1 is LGHNA and CDR2 YNFKEQ. CDR3 sequence reads: CASSQDRDYGYTF. CDR3 bases: TGTGCCAGCAGCCAAGACCGGGACTATGGCTACACCTTC.

The chain couples TRBV4-1 to TRBJ2-1; 13 bases line up with TRBD2. V was clipped by 4 bases and J by 9 bases; unmatched bases: 6. This CDR3 is 15 amino acids long. CDR1 MGHRA and CDR2 YSYEKL come from the germline V gene. The CDR3 loop reads CASSPGLAGLGEQFF. The CDR3 DNA reads as TGCGCCAGCAGCCCGGGACTAGCGGGATTGGGTGAGCAGTTCTTC.

The CDR3 DNA sequence: TGTGCCAGCAGCCCATACACCAATGAGCAGTTCTTC. This translates into CASSPYTNEQFF. J is TRBJ2-1 and V is TRBV7-2; no clear D. V was shortened by 5 bases and J by 6 bases, with 8 bases between the two germline ends. The CDR3 runs to 12 residues. Germline CDR1 reads SGHTA; CDR2 reads FQGNSA.

V and J are TRBV27 and TRBJ1-5; no definite D call. V was cut by 5 bases and J by 2 bases, with 7 bases left in between. The germline CDR1 and CDR2 sequences are MNHEY and SMNVEV (reference sequence). The CDR3 sequence is 13 residues long. CDR3 nucleotides: TGTGCCAGCAGTCGGTTACGCAATCAGCCCCAGCATTTT. This codes for CASSRLRNQPQHF.

The V gene is TRBV7-2, the J gene TRBJ2-3; TRBD1 matches 7 bases. Germline trimming cut 5 bases from V and 0 bases from J; bases unmatched to any gene: 5. Looked up from germline, CDR1 is SGHTA and CDR2 is FQGNSA. CDR3 length equals 15 residues. The CDR3 sequence: CASSADRASTDTQYF. The CDR3 DNA is TGTGCCAGCAGCGCCGACAGGGCTAGCACAGATACGCAGTATTTT.

This clone was recorded once. The gene calls are TRBV29-1 and TRBJ1-1, with D possibly being TRBD1 (6 bases). V shed 3 bases and J shed 0 bases, with 14 bases lying between them. The CDR3 totals 15 residues. Germline V gene data show CDR1 as SQVTM and CDR2 as ANQGSEA. DNA of the CDR3: TGCAGCGTTGATTCGCAGGGGACGGTGAACACTGAAGCTTTCTTT. It codes for CSVDSQGTVNTEAFF. Full variable domain (remainder filled in from reference TRBV29-1 and TRBJ1-1): SAVISQKPSRDICQRGTSLTIQCQVDSQVTMMFWYRQQPGQSLTLIATANQGSEATYESGFVIDKFPISRPNLTFSTLTVSNMSPEDSSIYLCSVDSQGTVNTEAFFGQGTRLTVV.

This chain joins TRBV3-1 (or the pseudogene TRBV3-2) and TRBJ2-7; TRBD2 matches at 9 bases. The CDR3 runs 18 residues. The V segment lost 4 bases and the J segment 1 base; nucleotides outside the gene matches: 14. From germline, CDR1 is LGHDT and CDR2 YNNKEL (reference sequence). CDR3 in amino acids: CASSPKFPGLAVSYEQYF. DNA for the CDR3: TGTGCCAGCAGCCCGAAGTTCCCGGGACTAGCAGTATCCTACGAGCAGTACTTC.

This clone occurred once. The sample carries other DNA sequences with the same CDR3. The gene calls are TRBV11-2 and TRBJ2-1, with 14 bases that match TRBD2. The CDR3 runs to 16 residues. J was trimmed by 6 bases and V by 1 base; bases with no gene match: 2. CDR1 is SGHAT and CDR2 is FQNNGV in the germline V gene. The CDR3 sequence: CASSLVGTSGGNEQFF. The CDR3 nucleotides are TGTGCCAGCAGCTTAGTAGGGACTAGCGGGGGCAATGAGCAGTTCTTC.